This T cell receptor beta chain was captured by sequencing in a study of shared clonotypes between healthy human individuals (dated by TCRdb to the early 2020s). About the full investigation: The cohort included a few men and a couple of women between 18 and 49 years of age. The study deeply sequenced blood TCR repertoires of roughly five healthy adults to estimate repertoire size and the extent of clonotype sharing between individuals. Each donor's leukapheresis produced roughly between about 0.85 and 10 billion PBMCs. Libraries were prepared and TCR repertoires were sequenced by different laboratories using diverse techniques, in order to increase sequencing depth and limit assay-specific biases. For each donor, CD4 naive and CD4 memory were each run on three plates, CD8 naive on two plates, and CD8 memory on one plate.

With regard to this clone: It has no known antigen specificity. Per-nucleotide qualities are absent, and no much larger clonotype sits a single base away. The same CDR3 is also encoded by other DNA sequences in this sample.

Overall study results and their limits: Estimated clonotype richness was generally larger for naive than for memory subsets. Compared with non-shared clonotypes, the clonotypes found in all four sorted-subset donors had higher generation probabilities. Incomplete sequencing was indicated by rarefaction of sorted-subset datasets, despite the large sequencing depth. When several donors were compared, the shared fraction of clonotypes was about 5% for naive CD4, 3% to 4% for naive CD8, more than 2% for memory CD4, and 0.35% to 0.4% for memory CD8. The genetic and exposure-history diversity represented was limited by the small number of donors. Sampling was restricted to blood, and TCR repertoires in tissue are likely to differ from TCR repertoires in blood. Pairwise subsampling indicated that sequencing depth was expected to affect the degree of clonotype sharing among donors.

From the cysteine up to the phenylalanine, the CDR3 has a length of 14 residues. Here the CDR3 DNA is all that survives: 42 bases in frame from base 1. Cut back by 0 bases and 4 bases, the V and J ends lie 10 bases apart. In the germline V gene, CDR1 corresponds to SGHRS and CDR2 to YFSETQ. Healthy HIV-negative adults with no recently reported acute infections or vaccinations were included as donors. Only Caucasian adults living in Nashville, Tennessee, USA were represented among the donors. CD4+ T cells were enriched through magnetic negative selection, after which naive cells were positively selected on CD45RA and the remaining negative fraction served as the memory subset. Blood was obtained by leukapheresis, after which PBMCs were separated by Ficoll-Histopaque density gradient centrifugation and cryopreserved in liquid nitrogen vapor phase. Analytical flow cytometry was used to check the purity and quantity of every magnetically sorted T cell population. Genomic DNA was isolated from every sorted fraction and measured by UV absorbance on a Nanodrop 2000c.

TCR CDR3 regions were amplified from genomic DNA by multiplex PCR using the deep immunoSEQ assay. Extracted genomic DNA from each cell subset was spread evenly across all wells of several immunoSEQ 96-well plates, with each plate serving as a replicate. Each replicate PCR for sorted subsets received around 200 ng genomic DNA, equal to 28,000 or so T cell genomes. Purified libraries were quantified with a Qubit 3.0 fluorometer, sized on a Bioanalyzer 2100, and re-quantified with the KAPA Library Quantification kit. Each immunoSEQ 96-well plate was sequenced on its own single-read 150-cycle Illumina NextSeq 550 flow cell. The study's own analysis went as follows. Because the immunoSEQ output included only junctional sequences and no quality scores, the filtering could not be the same as the filtering used for full-length reads. Sequences were annotated with PyIR, a Python wrapper for IgBLAST v1.9, using IMGT germline references to assign V/J genes and CDR3. Reads were removed for weak V/J assignments (E-value above 1e-6), missing CDR3, stop codons, out-of-frame junctions, or ambiguous translated residues. V3J clonotypes were defined as sequences sharing an identical inferred V gene, J gene, and CDR3 amino acid sequence. Percentage overlap between repertoires was calculated by dividing the number of shared unique clonotypes by the size of the smaller repertoire. Repertoire richness was assessed with RTK rarefaction, the Chao1 estimator, and Recon v2.1 estimates of unobserved clonotypes. For all TCRbeta clonotypes obtained by the gDNA method from four donors, generation probabilities were computed with OLGA. TCRdb mirrors the immuneACCESS table, restricted to in-frame sequences. Some clones are absent from its copies; in checked studies, under half trace to an unresolved V gene, and the reason for the others is unknown. D and trimming were read from the DNA, whereas the V and J calls and clone size are those reported in that table. The sample table shows 800,000 to 1,200,000 clones, and around 78% are seen once. The ten top clones hold approximately 0.5% of the sample.

Source material: memory CD4+ T cells from PBMCs. The cell subset or site label for this specimen denotes: CD45RA-negative fraction. This clonotype was sampled from a man younger than 35 in good health. Some clones in this sample may be carry-over from other donors' samples. The chain joins TRBV5-1 to TRBJ2-5, with the D gene uncertain. The CDR3 is CASSLAGDGETQYF. The DNA reads as follows: TGCGCCAGCAGCTTGGCTGGGGATGGAGAGACCCAGTACTTC.